This record covers a single T cell receptor beta chain. There is no known antigen for this receptor. One base away there is no much larger clone; base qualities are not given. This specimen belongs to a study of blood T cell repertoires in COVID-19 (dated by TCRdb to 2018 to 2021). For the wider study: Samples covering the acute and convalescent phases of COVID-19 were provided by collaborators in the United States, Italy and Spain. The material from the prospective study consisted of cDNA or gDNA derived from T cells, B-cell-depleted T cells, or PBMCs. Samples came from the ongoing ImmuneRACE study (first 160 participants) plus 1,254 subjects from 6 global collaborators. The repertoires were released in a freely available public database intended as a resource for research on the immune response to SARS-CoV-2. The dataset comprised deeply sampled blood TCRbeta repertoires from subjects exposed to, actively infected with, or recovered from COVID-19. Where available, HLA class I and class II types were taken from metadata supplied by the sample provider and were not determined by assay-based typing. Sample metadata almost always included a de-identified subject ID, COVID-19 status, age in years and sex. General findings and caveats noted by the study authors: The amount of clinical and demographic metadata varied by source and participant and was provided uncurated.

TCRbeta CDR3 regions were amplified from genomic DNA using the immunoSEQ Assay, a bias-controlled multiplex PCR. Processing in the source paper ran as follows. Within the assay, amplification of reference gene primers was used to estimate how many nucleated cells each sample contained. To quantify the absolute abundance of each unique TCRbeta CDR3 rearrangement, sequence reads were collapsed and filtered. For each sample, productive Simpson clonality was calculated by taking the square root of Simpson's diversity index across productive rearrangements. Not all clones reach the TCRdb copy of this immuneACCESS table, which keeps in-frame sequences only. Checked studies attribute under half of the gap to unresolved V genes and leave the rest unexplained. For V, J and clone size, that table is used; D and trimming come from the DNA. For this sample there are 310,000 or so clones; roughly 91% appear just once. The ten top clones hold 1% of the sample.

CDR1 and CDR2 are drawn from the germline V gene: MGHRA, YSYEKL. V is pruned by 2 bases and J by 5 bases, leaving 5 bases of the junction without a gene match. From its cysteine to its phenylalanine, the CDR3 spans 15 amino acids. The DNA shown is the 45-base CDR3, in frame from base 1. The collaborating institutions used their own protocols to collect whole blood in K2EDTA tubes. For TCRbeta analysis, collaborator samples were shipped as frozen whole blood, as isolated PBMCs, or as DNA extracted from either sample type. The sequencing sample was made of peripheral blood. This TCR was sampled from a man aged 45 to 65 with active or convalescent COVID-19. The chain is assembled from TRBV4-1 and TRBJ2-2; 7 junctional bases match TRBD1. The CDR3 protein sequence reads: CASSQPNRGTGELFF. The nucleotides read TGCGCCAGCAGCCAACCCAACAGGGGAACCGGGGAGCTGTTTTTT.